A single sample is the source of the 12 T cell receptor beta chains below, sequenced in a study of T cell repertoires in cytomegalovirus infection. TCRdb re-derived calls from the reads in MiXCR, one entry per CDR3 protein. The table shows roughly 500,000 distinct CDR3 sequences, with 16% occurring only once. Sequenced sample: CD8+ T cells from PBMCs. These receptors were taken from a human donor in good health (CMV status not recorded). Some clones in this sample may be carry-over from other donors' samples.

The chain is built from TRBV7-4 and TRBJ1-2; a weak D match, TRBD1 (5 bases). Germline assignment: CDR1 SGHVT and CDR2 SQSDAQ. This CDR3 comprises 12 residues. Between the trimmed V and J ends, which lost 4 bases and 5 bases, there was a span of 8 bases. The CDR3 DNA follows: TGTGCCAGCAGCTCGGGGGTTTATGGCTACACCTTC. Amino acids: CASSSGVYGYTF.

The chain carries TRBV5-5 and TRBJ2-2, with a weak D call TRBD2 (6 bases). Looked up from germline, CDR1 is SGHKS and CDR2 is YYEKEE (reference sequence). Deletions cut 0 bases from V and 4 bases from J, with 13 bases between. The CDR3 contains 16 residues. This chain's CDR3 is CASSLAWRGPTGELFF. CDR3 coding DNA: TGTGCCAGCAGCTTGGCATGGCGGGGCCCCACCGGGGAGCTGTTTTTT.

A remark on this clonotype: In this CDR3 the conserved last residue, phenylalanine or tryptophan, is missing, so a read error is likely. No DNA is shown, since the ends of the CDR3 on it are uncertain; the CDR3 is the one TCRdb lists. The chain has TRBV10-3 and TRBJ2-7; the table gives TRBD2 as D, unverified against the DNA. Germline assignment: CDR1 ENHRY and CDR2 SYGVKD. The CDR3 length equals 13 residues, ends included. This chain's CDR3 is CAISESYQDFGVR.

This clonotype has ten or more counts. The chain has TRBV7-9 and TRBJ2-7, with D unresolved. The CDR3 extends over 12 amino acids. Germline V gene data show CDR1 as SEHNR and CDR2 as FQNEAQ (reference sequence). Trimming cost V 3 bases and J 6 bases, with 9 bases left between them. The CDR3: CASSFGALEQYF. In DNA form, the CDR3 reads TGTGCCAGCAGCTTCGGTGCGCTCGAGCAGTACTTC. The full variable domain, its missing parts supplied by reference TRBV7-9 and TRBJ2-7, is DTGVSQNPRHKITKRGQNVTFRCDPISEHNRLYWYRQTLGQGPEFLTYFQNEAQLEKSRLLSDRFSAERPKGSFSTLEIQRTEQGDSAMYLCASSFGALEQYFGPGTRLTVT.

For this clonotype: A read error may be the cause here, since a much bigger clone is one base away. V usage is TRBV7-9 and J usage is TRBJ2-5, with 8 bases that match TRBD1. CDR3 size: 15 residues. The J segment lost 0 bases and the V segment lost 5 bases, leaving 5 bases of the junction unmatched. Germline loops: CDR1 SEHNR, CDR2 FQNEAQ (reference sequence). CDR3 in amino acids: CASSPTGQDQETQYF. In DNA, the CDR3 is TGTGCCAGCAGCCCGACGGGACAGGACCAAGAGACCCAGTACTTC.

The chain combines TRBV5-1 with TRBJ2-1, with 7 bases that match TRBD2. Unmatched junction bases numbered 10, after V lost 4 bases and J lost 9 bases. The CDR3 contains 14 residues. Germline CDR1 SGHRS, CDR2 YFSETQ. The CDR3 loop is CASSDGLEEGEQFF. Here the CDR3 DNA reads TGCGCCAGCAGCGACGGACTAGAGGAAGGTGAGCAGTTCTTC.

Ten or more counts support this clonotype. The chain couples TRBV2 to TRBJ1-5; no reliable D call. The germline V gene encodes CDR1 SNHLY and CDR2 FYNNEI. This CDR3 region has 15 residues. Trimming removed 6 bases from V and 4 bases from J, with 16 bases in between. The DNA of the CDR3 is TGTGCCAGCAGGGCCTTCGACGGGATAAATCAGCCCCAGCATTTT. As protein: CASRAFDGINQPQHF. The full variable domain, in which reference TRBV2 and TRBJ1-5 provide the parts outside the CDR3, is EPEVTQTPSHQVTQMGQEVILRCVPISNHLYFYWYRQILGQKVEFLVSFYNNEISEKSEIFDDQFSVERPDGSNFTLKIRSTKLEDSAMYFCASRAFDGINQPQHFGDGTRLSIL.

There are a few counts of this clonotype. This rearrangement joins TRBV29-1 to TRBJ2-1, with 10 bases fitting TRBD1. This CDR3 has 13 residues. The germline V gene has CDR1 SQVTM and CDR2 ANQGSEA. The J segment lost 6 bases and the V segment lost 8 bases, leaving 7 bases of the junction unmatched. CDR3 in amino acids: CSPWTGGGNEQFF. For the CDR3, the DNA is TGCAGCCCCTGGACAGGGGGGGGCAATGAGCAGTTCTTC.

This clonotype occurred many times. The rearrangement uses TRBV7-9 and TRBJ2-7; D perhaps matches TRBD2 (5 bases). Trimming stripped 2 bases from V and 7 bases from J, with 18 bases between. Germline CDR1 and CDR2: SEHNR and FQNEAQ (reference sequence). The CDR3 is made up of 15 amino acids. CDR3 coding DNA: TGTGCCAGCAGCTTATCCGAGGGAACAGTCTCGGAGCAGTACTTC. Its translation is CASSLSEGTVSEQYF.

This clonotype turned up a few times. V usage is TRBV6-1 and J usage is TRBJ1-5, with 8 nucleotides matching TRBD1. V lost 6 bases, J lost 1 base, and 5 bases stayed unmatched. This CDR3 is built from 15 residues. Germline V gene sequence: CDR1 MNHNS, CDR2 SASEGT. CDR3 sequence: CASRRDRSSNQPQHF. The CDR3 DNA is TGTGCCAGCAGGCGGGACAGGTCGAGCAATCAGCCCCAGCATTTT.

This clonotype was counted only a few times. The rearrangement joins TRBV5-5 to TRBJ1-3; 7 bases map to TRBD1. This CDR3 has 16 amino acids. The junction had 7 bases not matched to a gene; V was cut back by 2 bases and J by 2 bases. Germline V gene data show CDR1 as SGHKS and CDR2 as YYEKEE (reference sequence). The CDR3 spells CASSLQGQDTGNTIYF. As DNA, the CDR3 is TGTGCCAGCAGCTTACAAGGACAGGATACTGGAAACACCATATATTTT.

This clonotype was recorded a few times. The chain couples TRBV2 to TRBJ2-5; tentatively, D is TRBD1 (5 bases). V was shortened by 3 bases and J by 5 bases, with 10 bases between the two germline ends. Germline values: CDR1 SNHLY, CDR2 FYNNEI. This CDR3 contains 13 residues. This chain's CDR3 is CASSDRGWETQYF. For the CDR3, the DNA is TGTGCCAGCAGTGATAGGGGATGGGAGACCCAGTACTTC.